A selection of T cell receptor beta chains follows, all from one sample in a study of T-cell memory formation after mild COVID-19. TCRdb processed the 5' RACE reads anew with MiXCR; each CDR3 protein has one entry. This sample carries approximately 150,000 distinct CDR3 sequences, roughly 13% of them seen once, and the ten largest clones take approximately 3.4%. Sequenced material: PBMCs or a T cell subset sorted from them (not recorded which). The receptors shown here come from a man younger than 30 who had mild COVID-19 (a few samples of this study predate the infection). Cell type and time point are not known. CDR3s include the opening cysteine and the closing phenylalanine or tryptophan. The D gene is left open where the match is weak. The size field is filled for only some rows; it gives once, few, many or a size class.

d_call: .
clone_size: few
v_call: TRBV29-1
j_call: TRBJ2-6
cdr3_nt: TGCAGCGTTGATTTCCCTGGGGCCAACGTCCTGACTTTC
cdr3_aa: CSVDFPGANVLTF

d_call: .
clone_size: many
v_call: TRBV4-3
j_call: TRBJ2-3
cdr3_nt: TGCGCCAGCAGCCAAGGGCAGATCACAGATACGCAGTATTTT
cdr3_aa: CASSQGQITDTQYF

d_call: .
clone_size: .
v_call: TRBV7-2
j_call: TRBJ2-5
cdr3_nt: TGTGCCAGCAGCTTATCCCTCCAAGAGACCCAGTACTTC
cdr3_aa: CASSLSLQETQYF

d_call: .
clone_size: .
v_call: TRBV6-2/TRBV6-3
j_call: TRBJ2-6
cdr3_nt: TGTGCCAGCAGCAAATGGGCGTCTGGGGCCAACGTCCTGACTTTC
cdr3_aa: CASSKWASGANVLTF

d_call: .
clone_size: .
v_call: TRBV5-1
j_call: TRBJ2-1
cdr3_nt: TGCGCCAGCAGCTGGATAGGGGGGCCTTCTGAGCAGTTCTTC
cdr3_aa: CASSWIGGPSEQFF

d_call: .
clone_size: .
v_call: TRBV20-1
j_call: TRBJ1-1
cdr3_nt: TGCAGTGCTTCCCAGCAAATGAACACTGAAGCTTTCTTT
cdr3_aa: CSASQQMNTEAFF

d_call: .
clone_size: .
v_call: TRBV29-1
j_call: TRBJ2-7
cdr3_nt: TGCAGCGCACGCGGCAGGGTGATTTCCTACGAGCAGTACTTC
cdr3_aa: CSARGRVISYEQYF

d_call: TRBD1
clone_size: many
v_call: TRBV7-9
j_call: TRBJ2-1
cdr3_nt: TGTGCCAGCAGGAGTATTGGGACAGCGAGTAATGAGCAGTTCTTC
cdr3_aa: CASRSIGTASNEQFF

d_call: TRBD2
clone_size: few
v_call: TRBV7-2
j_call: TRBJ2-3
cdr3_nt: TGTGCCAGCAGCTTAGCGGGGGGGGTTAGCACAGATACGCAGTATTTT
cdr3_aa: CASSLAGGVSTDTQYF

d_call: TRBD1
clone_size: .
v_call: TRBV12-3/TRBV12-4
j_call: TRBJ2-4
cdr3_nt: TGTGCCAGCAGTTTAAACAGGGGCAAAAACATTCAGTACTTC
cdr3_aa: CASSLNRGKNIQYF

d_call: .
clone_size: .
v_call: TRBV12-3/TRBV12-4
j_call: TRBJ2-1
cdr3_nt: TGTGCCAGCATGGAGACCTATATAGACAATGAGCAGTTCTTC
cdr3_aa: CASMETYIDNEQFF

d_call: .
clone_size: few
v_call: TRBV20-1
j_call: TRBJ2-5
cdr3_nt: TGCAGTGCTAGAGATTCATCGGGACTGGCAGAGACCCAGTACTTC
cdr3_aa: CSARDSSGLAETQYF

d_call: .
clone_size: few
v_call: TRBV20-1
j_call: TRBJ1-2
cdr3_nt: TGCAGTGCAAACCGGGACACCCTCTATGGCTACACCTTC
cdr3_aa: CSANRDTLYGYTF

d_call: TRBD1
clone_size: .
v_call: TRBV13
j_call: TRBJ2-1
cdr3_nt: TGTGCCAGCAGCTTTGATCCCGGGACAGCATACAATGAGCAGTTCTTC
cdr3_aa: CASSFDPGTAYNEQFF

d_call: .
clone_size: many
v_call: TRBV19
j_call: TRBJ2-7
cdr3_nt: TGTGCCAGTAGTAGGTCTCGGGTCCACGAGCAGTACTTC
cdr3_aa: CASSRSRVHEQYF

d_call: .
clone_size: .
v_call: TRBV20-1
j_call: TRBJ2-2
cdr3_nt: TGCAGTGCTAGGGAGCCTTTCACCGGGGAGCTGTTTTTT
cdr3_aa: CSAREPFTGELFF

d_call: .
clone_size: .
v_call: TRBV5-1
j_call: TRBJ2-3
cdr3_nt: TGCGCCAGCAGCGAGGTCCGGAGAACCACAGATACGCAGTATTTT
cdr3_aa: CASSEVRRTTDTQYF

d_call: TRBD1
clone_size: few
v_call: TRBV12-3/TRBV12-4
j_call: TRBJ1-1
cdr3_nt: TGTGCCAGCAGTGGACAGGTCGCCACTGAAGCTTTCTTT
cdr3_aa: CASSGQVATEAFF

d_call: TRBD1
clone_size: .
v_call: TRBV29-1
j_call: TRBJ1-5
cdr3_nt: TGCAGCGTTGGGTCGGGGCAGGGGGGCAATCAGCCCCAGCATTTT
cdr3_aa: CSVGSGQGGNQPQHF

d_call: .
clone_size: few
v_call: TRBV20-1
j_call: TRBJ1-5
cdr3_nt: TGCAGTGCTAGAGATAGGGGTTGGGGCAATCAGCCCCAGCATTTT
cdr3_aa: CSARDRGWGNQPQHF

d_call: .
clone_size: .
v_call: TRBV19
j_call: TRBJ1-5
cdr3_nt: TGTGCCAGTAGCCGCGGGTTAAATCAGCCCCAGCATTTT
cdr3_aa: CASSRGLNQPQHF

d_call: TRBD1
clone_size: many
v_call: TRBV6-5
j_call: TRBJ1-2
cdr3_nt: TGTGCCAGCAGTCTCCGGGCGACAGGGGGCCTTGGCTACACCTTC
cdr3_aa: CASSLRATGGLGYTF

d_call: .
clone_size: few
v_call: TRBV11-2
j_call: TRBJ2-1
cdr3_nt: TGTGCCAGCAGCTTCGACAGAACCGAGCAGTTCTTC
cdr3_aa: CASSFDRTEQFF

d_call: TRBD1
clone_size: once
v_call: TRBV10-3
j_call: TRBJ2-1
cdr3_nt: TGTGCCATCGGACAGGTTCCGGGCAATGAGCAGTTCTTC
cdr3_aa: CAIGQVPGNEQFF

d_call: .
clone_size: few
v_call: TRBV7-9
j_call: TRBJ1-2
cdr3_nt: TGTGCCAGCAGCCAAGGAGGATCCGCTACCTATCGCTACACCTTC
cdr3_aa: CASSQGGSATYRYTF

d_call: TRBD1
clone_size: many
v_call: TRBV5-1
j_call: TRBJ2-5
cdr3_nt: TGCGCCAGCAGCACGACAGGGGAAGAGACCCAGTACTTC
cdr3_aa: CASSTTGEETQYF

d_call: .
clone_size: few
v_call: TRBV7-6
j_call: TRBJ1-1
cdr3_nt: TGTGCCAGCAGCGGGAGTTACACTGAAGCTTTCTTT
cdr3_aa: CASSGSYTEAFF

d_call: .
clone_size: few
v_call: TRBV5-1
j_call: TRBJ1-2
cdr3_nt: TGCGCCAGCAGCTTGGGGGGCAGGGATGCTGGCTACACCTTC
cdr3_aa: CASSLGGRDAGYTF

d_call: .
clone_size: .
v_call: TRBV5-1
j_call: TRBJ2-1
cdr3_nt: TGCGCCAGCAGCTTACCAGGGGGGCCTGAGCAGTTCTTC
cdr3_aa: CASSLPGGPEQFF

d_call: .
clone_size: .
v_call: TRBV5-1
j_call: TRBJ1-2
cdr3_nt: TGCGCCAGTGGGAAGACAGGAGGGAACTATGGCTACACCTTC
cdr3_aa: CASGKTGGNYGYTF

d_call: .
clone_size: .
v_call: TRBV29-1
j_call: TRBJ2-1
cdr3_nt: TGCAGCGCCTCCGGGACAAGCGCTTCCTATGAGCAGTTCTTC
cdr3_aa: CSASGTSASYEQFF

d_call: TRBD1
clone_size: many
v_call: TRBV12-3/TRBV12-4
j_call: TRBJ1-1
cdr3_nt: TGTGCCAGCAGTTTGGGCGACAGGGGTACTGAAGCTTTCTTT
cdr3_aa: CASSLGDRGTEAFF

d_call: .
clone_size: many
v_call: TRBV19
j_call: TRBJ2-7
cdr3_nt: TGTGCCAGTAGTATCGGTTGGGGGGCGAGCCACGAGCAGTACTTC
cdr3_aa: CASSIGWGASHEQYF

d_call: .
clone_size: few
v_call: TRBV6-5
j_call: TRBJ1-2
cdr3_nt: TGTGCCAGCACCCCGGGCGAAAACTATGGCTACACCTTC
cdr3_aa: CASTPGENYGYTF

d_call: TRBD2
clone_size: few
v_call: TRBV13
j_call: TRBJ2-7
cdr3_nt: TGTGCCAGCAGCTTAGGCCCGGCGGGGGGGCTTCCCTACGAGCAGTACTTC
cdr3_aa: CASSLGPAGGLPYEQYF

d_call: .
clone_size: many
v_call: TRBV5-1
j_call: TRBJ2-5
cdr3_nt: TGCGCCAGCAGCCCAGACCAAGAGACCCAGTACTTC
cdr3_aa: CASSPDQETQYF

d_call: .
clone_size: .
v_call: TRBV11-2
j_call: TRBJ2-5
cdr3_nt: TGTGCCAGCAGCTCGGGCCCGATTCAAGAGACCCAGTACTTC
cdr3_aa: CASSSGPIQETQYF

d_call: .
clone_size: many
v_call: TRBV4-1
j_call: TRBJ1-5
cdr3_nt: TGCGCCAGCAGCCAAGAAGGGGCAGGGAGCCAGCATTTT
cdr3_aa: CASSQEGAGSQHF

d_call: .
clone_size: few
v_call: TRBV18
j_call: TRBJ1-2
cdr3_nt: TGTGCCAGCTCACCAACCGGCGCAACCCGTGGCTACACCTTC
cdr3_aa: CASSPTGATRGYTF

d_call: TRBD2
clone_size: .
v_call: TRBV11-2
j_call: TRBJ2-1
cdr3_nt: TGTGCCAGCAGACGACCGGGACTAGCAGTTAATGAGCAGTTCTTC
cdr3_aa: CASRRPGLAVNEQFF

d_call: TRBD1
clone_size: .
v_call: TRBV20-1
j_call: TRBJ2-1
cdr3_nt: TGCAGTGCCCCGTCCCGGACAGGATTATTGGATGAGCAGTTCTTC
cdr3_aa: CSAPSRTGLLDEQFF

d_call: .
clone_size: few
v_call: TRBV7-3
j_call: TRBJ2-2
cdr3_nt: TGTGCCAGCAGCTTATCGGGCCACAACACCGGGGAGCTGTTTTTT
cdr3_aa: CASSLSGHNTGELFF

d_call: .
clone_size: many
v_call: TRBV7-9
j_call: TRBJ1-6
cdr3_nt: TGTGCCAGCAGCTTAGACTATAATTCACCCCTCCACTTT
cdr3_aa: CASSLDYNSPLHF

d_call: .
clone_size: .
v_call: TRBV20-1
j_call: TRBJ1-1
cdr3_nt: TGCAGTGCTCTTACAGTTACAAACACTGAAGCTTTCTTT
cdr3_aa: CSALTVTNTEAFF

d_call: .
clone_size: few
v_call: TRBV10-1
j_call: TRBJ2-1
cdr3_nt: TGCGCCAGCAGCCTAAGTACAGGGTACAATGAGCAGTTCTTC
cdr3_aa: CASSLSTGYNEQFF

d_call: TRBD2
clone_size: few
v_call: TRBV20-1
j_call: TRBJ2-3
cdr3_nt: TGCAGTGCTCCGTGGGCGGGGGGCACAGATACGCAGTATTTT
cdr3_aa: CSAPWAGGTDTQYF

d_call: TRBD2
clone_size: .
v_call: TRBV18
j_call: TRBJ2-7
cdr3_nt: TGTGCCAGCTCACCTAGTACGGGGGGGCAACCCTACGAGCAGTACTTC
cdr3_aa: CASSPSTGGQPYEQYF

d_call: TRBD2
clone_size: .
v_call: TRBV10-3
j_call: TRBJ2-3
cdr3_nt: TGTGCCATCAGTGACCACGGCGGGCTAGCGGGGATCACAGATACGCAGTATTTT
cdr3_aa: CAISDHGGLAGITDTQYF

d_call: .
clone_size: .
v_call: TRBV3-1
j_call: TRBJ2-5
cdr3_nt: TGTGCCAGCAGCCAAGACTTCGAGACCCAGTACTTC
cdr3_aa: CASSQDFETQYF

d_call: .
clone_size: .
v_call: TRBV19
j_call: TRBJ2-2
cdr3_nt: TGTGCCAGTAGTATAGTGCGCAGCGGGGAGCTGTTTTTT
cdr3_aa: CASSIVRSGELFF

d_call: .
clone_size: few
v_call: TRBV2
j_call: TRBJ2-3
cdr3_nt: TGTGCCAGCAGCGACGGAACAGATACGCAGTATTTT
cdr3_aa: CASSDGTDTQYF

d_call: TRBD2
clone_size: many
v_call: TRBV6-5
j_call: TRBJ2-7
cdr3_nt: TGTGCCAGCAGTTACACCCTAGCGGGGGGGCTAGAGCAGTACTTC
cdr3_aa: CASSYTLAGGLEQYF

d_call: .
clone_size: .
v_call: TRBV7-9
j_call: TRBJ1-1
cdr3_nt: TGTGCCAGCAGCCGTAACAGGGTCGAGGGAGCTTTCTTT
cdr3_aa: CASSRNRVEGAFF

d_call: .
clone_size: few
v_call: TRBV27
j_call: TRBJ1-2
cdr3_nt: TGTGCCAGCAGTTTATCGGGATCCGGTGGCTACACCTTC
cdr3_aa: CASSLSGSGGYTF

d_call: .
clone_size: many
v_call: TRBV27
j_call: TRBJ1-5
cdr3_nt: TGTGCCAGCAGTCTCTCCGGAGGGAGGCGTCAGCCCCAGCATTTT
cdr3_aa: CASSLSGGRRQPQHF

d_call: TRBD2
clone_size: .
v_call: TRBV6-5
j_call: TRBJ2-1
cdr3_nt: TGTGCCAGCAGTCAGCTGAGCGGGGGAGAAAGGCGCGGTGAGCAGTTCTTC
cdr3_aa: CASSQLSGGERRGEQFF